This T cell receptor beta chain is drawn from a study of cytomegalovirus exposure and HLA in healthy donors. Study-level background: Unique TCR beta sequences numbering about 100 million came from 150 million to 200 million T cells in an earlier analysis.

Germline CDR1 MNHEY, CDR2 SMNVEV (reference sequence). V shed 5 bases, J shed 4 bases, and the junction held 8 bases outside the gene matches. CDR3 length: 14 residues. 60 Vbeta and 13 Jbeta primers were used in PCR. Using immunoSEQ multiplex PCR, the repertoire was profiled, and TCRdb retains in-frame clones only, with some absent. This sample has 150,000 to 200,000 clones, with under 85% found just once. The sample was PBMCs. The chain is built from TRBV27 and TRBJ2-7; the match to TRBD1 covers 7 bases. This receptor was identified in a man between 45 and 60 years old in good health and CMV-seronegative. CDR3: CASSPNRGRYEQYF. The CDR3 DNA follows: TGTGCCAGCAGTCCCAACAGGGGAAGGTACGAGCAGTACTTC.